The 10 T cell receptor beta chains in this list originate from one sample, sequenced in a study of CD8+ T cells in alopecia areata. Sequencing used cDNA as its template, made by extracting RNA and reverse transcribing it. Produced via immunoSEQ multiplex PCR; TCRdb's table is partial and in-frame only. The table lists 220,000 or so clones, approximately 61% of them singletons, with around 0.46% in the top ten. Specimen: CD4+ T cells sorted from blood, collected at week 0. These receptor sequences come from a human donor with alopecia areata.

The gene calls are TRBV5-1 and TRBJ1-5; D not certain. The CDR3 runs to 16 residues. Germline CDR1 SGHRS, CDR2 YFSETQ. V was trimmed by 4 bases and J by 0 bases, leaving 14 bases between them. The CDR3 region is CASSPWGTYSNQPQHF. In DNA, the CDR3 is TGCGCCAGCAGCCCGTGGGGTACCTATAGCAATCAGCCCCAGCATTTT.

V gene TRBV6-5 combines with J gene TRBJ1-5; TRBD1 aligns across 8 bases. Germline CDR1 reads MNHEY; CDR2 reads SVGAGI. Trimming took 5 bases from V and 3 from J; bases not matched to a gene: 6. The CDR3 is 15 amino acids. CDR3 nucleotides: TGTGCCAGCAGTAAGACAGGGGTCGCCAATCAGCCCCAGCATTTT. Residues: CASSKTGVANQPQHF.

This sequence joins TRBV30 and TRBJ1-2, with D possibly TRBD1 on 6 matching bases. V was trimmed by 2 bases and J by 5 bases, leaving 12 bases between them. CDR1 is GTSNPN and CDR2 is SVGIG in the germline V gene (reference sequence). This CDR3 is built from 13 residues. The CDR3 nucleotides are TGTGCCTGGAGTTCGGGGGCAAGATATGGCTACACCTTC. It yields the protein CAWSSGARYGYTF.

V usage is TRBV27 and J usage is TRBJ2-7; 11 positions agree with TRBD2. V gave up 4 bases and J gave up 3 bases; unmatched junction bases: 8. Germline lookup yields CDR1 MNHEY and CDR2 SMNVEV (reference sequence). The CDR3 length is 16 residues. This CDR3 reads CASSSRLAGSNYEQYF. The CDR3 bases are TGTGCCAGCAGTTCCCGACTAGCGGGATCGAACTACGAGCAGTACTTC.

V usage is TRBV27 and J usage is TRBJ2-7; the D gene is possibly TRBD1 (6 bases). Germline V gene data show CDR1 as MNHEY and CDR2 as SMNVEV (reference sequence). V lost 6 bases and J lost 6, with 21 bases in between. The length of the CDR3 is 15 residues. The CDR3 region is CASSLLGGVVGEQYF. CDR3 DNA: TGTGCCAGCAGCCTCCTAGGGGGAGTTGTGGGCGAGCAGTACTTC.

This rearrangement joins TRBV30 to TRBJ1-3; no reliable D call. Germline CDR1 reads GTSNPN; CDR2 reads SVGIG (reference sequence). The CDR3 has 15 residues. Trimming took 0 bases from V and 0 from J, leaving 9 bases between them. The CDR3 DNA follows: TGTGCCTGGAGTGTAAACATCTACTCTGGAAACACCATATATTTT. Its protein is CAWSVNIYSGNTIYF.

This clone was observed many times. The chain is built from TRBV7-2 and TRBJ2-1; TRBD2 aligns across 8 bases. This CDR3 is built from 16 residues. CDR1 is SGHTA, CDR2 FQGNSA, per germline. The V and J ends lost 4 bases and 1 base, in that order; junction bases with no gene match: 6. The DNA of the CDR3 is TGTGCCAGCAGCTCCCAAGCGGGAGTATCCTACAATGAGCAGTTCTTC. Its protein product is CASSSQAGVSYNEQFF.

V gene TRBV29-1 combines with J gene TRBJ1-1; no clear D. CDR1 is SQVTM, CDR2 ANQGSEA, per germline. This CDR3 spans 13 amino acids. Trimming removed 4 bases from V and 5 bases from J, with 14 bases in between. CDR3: CSVGSFGSTEAFF. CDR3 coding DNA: TGCAGCGTTGGTTCCTTCGGGAGTACTGAAGCTTTCTTT.

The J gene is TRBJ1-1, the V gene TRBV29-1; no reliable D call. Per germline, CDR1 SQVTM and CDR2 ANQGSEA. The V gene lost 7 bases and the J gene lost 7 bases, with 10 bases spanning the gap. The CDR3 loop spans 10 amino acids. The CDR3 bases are TGCAGCGGCCGGGTGGGTGAAGCTTTCTTT. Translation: CSGRVGEAFF.

The CDR3 DNA sequence: TGTGCCAGCAGTCAAGATTTGGATGAGCAGTTCTTC. This encodes CASSQDLDEQFF. The chain has TRBV2 and TRBJ2-1; D unresolved. V lost 5 bases and J 8 bases, leaving 10 bases between the germline ends. The V gene's germline CDR1 is SNHLY and CDR2 FYNNEI. The CDR3 spans 12 residues.